The sequence of this T cell receptor beta chain was determined in a study of human T cells and chemical hapten exposure. The study, taken as a whole, reports: Patch test score was positively correlated with the counts of TCRs that had expanded at PT1. Expanded TCRs formed significantly more large CDR3 similarity clusters than controls.

TCRdb processed the RACE reads anew with MiXCR; each CDR3 protein has one entry. This sample has roughly 40,000 distinct CDR3 sequences, with roughly 9% found just once. The time point denotes: patch test 2, 6 weeks after DPC sensitization. The treatment is: therapeutic diphenylcyclopropenone sensitization with weekly scalp DPC. Blood, whole and unfractionated, served as the source for total RNA extraction. This clonotype was seen ten or more times. As yet, its antigen is unknown. V was cut by 2 bases and J by 3 bases, with 8 bases left in between. Germline V gives CDR1 MNHEY, CDR2 SMNVEV (reference sequence). CDR3 length: 13 amino acids.

V and J are TRBV27 and TRBJ2-7; D possibly corresponds to TRBD2 (5 bases). This receptor was taken from a woman aged 30 to 39 with alopecia areata. Some clones in this sample may be carry-over from other donors' samples. The specimen comprised whole blood, sampled in connection with sensitization to the hapten diphenylcyclopropenone (DPC). CDR3 sequence: CASSLTGNYEQYF. The CDR3 DNA reads as TGTGCCAGCAGTTTAACGGGGAACTACGAGCAGTACTTC.